A selection of T cell receptor beta chains follows, all from one sample in a study of Graves' ophthalmopathy and Graves' hyperthyroidism. MiXCR was run by TCRdb on the multiplex PCR reads, yielding one entry per CDR3 protein. Of some 370,000 distinct CDR3 sequences listed, approximately 18% are singletons. Sequences were obtained from peripheral blood. These receptors were obtained from an adult woman with stable Graves' hyperthyroidism. Both conserved end residues are part of each CDR3. A D gene is named only where the DNA matches it firmly. Clone size is stated in some rows and not others, as once, few, many or a class when expanded.

J gene,V gene,D gene,clone size,CDR3 protein,CDR3 DNA
TRBJ1-5,TRBV12-5,NA,many,CASGLVLGRDHQPQHF,TGTGCTAGTGGTTTGGTACTAGGCAGGGACCATCAGCCCCAGCATTTT
TRBJ1-6,TRBV28,NA,many,CASRSQSGGSPLHF,TGTGCCAGCAGATCGCAGTCGGGGGGATCACCCCTCCACTTT
TRBJ2-7,TRBV4-1,NA,many,CASSQGLAGVGYEQYF,TGCGCCAGCAGCCAAGGGCTGGCAGGGGTGGGATACGAGCAGTACTTC
TRBJ2-7,TRBV4-1,TRBD2,many,CASSQVDSGRHEQYF,TGCGCCAGCAGCCAAGTGGATAGCGGGAGACACGAGCAGTACTTC
TRBJ1-3,TRBV5-6,TRBD1,NA,CASSLAGTGGIAGNTIYF,TGTGCCAGCAGCCTGGCGGGGACAGGGGGCATAGCTGGAAACACCATATATTTT
TRBJ2-7,TRBV27,NA,few,CASSNPSRDNLYEQYF,TGTGCCAGCAGTAACCCCTCCCGGGACAATCTATACGAGCAGTACTTC
TRBJ2-6,TRBV5-1,TRBD1,few,CASSQTGGSGANVLTF,TGCGCCAGCAGCCAGACAGGGGGCTCTGGGGCCAACGTCCTGACTTTC
TRBJ1-3,TRBV19,NA,NA,CASNVEGNTIYF,TGTGCCAGCAACGTCGAGGGAAACACCATATATTTT
TRBJ2-2,TRBV19,NA,NA,CASSHREGRNTGELFF,TGTGCCAGTAGCCACAGGGAGGGTAGGAACACCGGGGAGCTGTTTTTT
TRBJ2-7,TRBV6-5,NA,many,CASSYGFGAEQYF,TGTGCCAGCAGTTACGGTTTCGGGGCCGAGCAGTACTTC
TRBJ1-1,TRBV6-5,NA,many,CASSYARAGTEAFF,TGTGCCAGCAGTTATGCGCGGGCCGGCACTGAAGCTTTCTTT
TRBJ2-1,TRBV6-1,TRBD1,many,CATSPGTGGNEQFF,TGTGCCACCTCTCCCGGGACAGGGGGCAATGAGCAGTTCTTC
TRBJ1-3,TRBV12-3/TRBV12-4,NA,many,CASSLNTIYF,TGTGCCAGCAGTCTAAACACCATATATTTT
TRBJ1-1,TRBV6-1,TRBD1,few,CASTEKGTVEAFF,TGTGCCAGCACCGAAAAGGGGACAGTTGAAGCTTTCTTT
TRBJ1-1,TRBV2,NA,many,CASQRRGAFF,TGTGCCAGCCAGAGACGAGGAGCTTTCTTT
TRBJ1-2,TRBV20-1,TRBD1,many,CSARGFAQGALANYGYTF,TGCAGTGCTAGAGGTTTCGCGCAGGGGGCCCTAGCTAACTATGGCTACACCTTC
TRBJ2-2,TRBV3-1,NA,many,CASSQSLLAGELFF,TGTGCCAGCAGCCAGAGTTTGCTTGCCGGGGAGCTGTTTTTT
TRBJ2-7,TRBV28,NA,many,CASRGGRRSYEQYF,TGTGCCAGCAGGGGGGGACGGAGATCCTACGAGCAGTACTTC
TRBJ2-2,TRBV12-3/TRBV12-4,NA,NA,CASSLGTIPGELFF,TGTGCCAGCAGTTTGGGTACTATCCCCGGGGAGCTGTTTTTT
TRBJ2-4,TRBV2,NA,NA,CASVDRAKNIQYF,TGTGCCAGCGTCGACAGAGCCAAAAACATTCAGTACTTC
TRBJ2-7,TRBV28,NA,NA,CASTRSGSGPYEQYF,TGTGCCAGCACCAGAAGTGGGTCAGGACCTTACGAGCAGTACTTC
TRBJ1-2,TRBV7-8,NA,NA,CASSAQLVSNYGYTF,TGTGCCAGCAGCGCTCAATTGGTGTCTAACTATGGCTACACCTTC
TRBJ2-2,TRBV4-1,TRBD2,NA,CASSQYSGRNTGELFF,TGCGCCAGCAGCCAGTATAGCGGGAGGAACACCGGGGAGCTGTTTTTT
TRBJ1-3,TRBV28,NA,many,CASSFRPASGNTIYF,TGTGCCAGCAGTTTTCGGCCAGCCTCTGGAAACACCATATATTTT